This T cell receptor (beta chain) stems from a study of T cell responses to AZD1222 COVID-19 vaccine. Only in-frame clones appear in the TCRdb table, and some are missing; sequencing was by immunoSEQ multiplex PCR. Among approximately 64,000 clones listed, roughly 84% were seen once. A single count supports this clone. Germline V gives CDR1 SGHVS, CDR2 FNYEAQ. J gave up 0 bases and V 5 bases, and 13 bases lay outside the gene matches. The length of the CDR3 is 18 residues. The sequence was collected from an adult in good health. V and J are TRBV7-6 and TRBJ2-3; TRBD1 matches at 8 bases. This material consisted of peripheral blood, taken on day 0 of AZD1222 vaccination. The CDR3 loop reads CASSLPSGTGLSTDTQYF. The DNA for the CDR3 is TGTGCCAGCAGCCTACCGTCCGGGACAGGACTTAGCACAGATACGCAGTATTTT.